The TCR beta chain described here comes from a study of response to subunit inactivated influenza vaccine. Study results and caveats: Few new T cells, the authors suggested, are recruited by each seasonal influenza vaccination.

CDR1 and CDR2 (germline): SQVTM, ANQGSEA. This CDR3 has 15 amino acids. Unmatched junction bases numbered 7, after V lost 4 bases and J lost 1 base. TCRdb redid the calling of the RT-PCR reads with MiXCR, one entry per CDR3 protein. The sample has some 640,000 distinct CDR3 sequences, about 14% seen once; the top ten hold around 7.3%. On this clonotype itself: Its antigen is unidentified.

This chain uses TRBV29-1 with TRBJ2-1; 7 bases line up with TRBD2. The sequencing here drew on PBMCs from blood, taken 14 days before vaccination. The receptor's source is a man over 45 who received an inactivated influenza vaccine. The CDR3 nucleotides are TGCAGCGTTGGAGCGGGACGGACGTCCTACAATGAGCAGTTCTTC. Its protein is CSVGAGRTSYNEQFF.